These 9 T cell receptor beta chains were all obtained from the same sample, sequenced in a study of blood T cell repertoires in COVID-19. Only in-frame clones appear in the TCRdb table, and some are missing; sequencing was by immunoSEQ multiplex PCR. The sample shows 360,000 or so clones, around 83% of them seen only once. The sequenced material came from PBMCs or T cells enriched from blood (not recorded which). All receptors come from a woman aged 50 to 60 who had recovered from COVID-19.

The rearrangement uses TRBV5-4 and TRBJ1-2; 7 bases map to TRBD1. This CDR3 is 13 amino acids long. Germline lookup yields CDR1 SGHNT and CDR2 YYREEE (reference sequence). With V trimmed by 5 bases and J by 8 bases, 9 bases remained unmatched. CDR3 region: CASSYTGVDGYTF. As DNA, the CDR3 is TGTGCCAGCAGTTATACAGGGGTAGACGGCTACACCTTC.

The rearrangement joins TRBV2 to TRBJ1-5; D may be TRBD1 (6 bases). V was pared by 4 bases and J by 6 bases, with 16 bases between. The CDR3 contains 15 residues. CDR1 is SNHLY, CDR2 FYNNEI, per germline. The chain's CDR3 is CASSAGGRLSQPQHF. The CDR3 DNA is TGTGCCAGCAGTGCGGGGGGGCGCCTTAGTCAGCCCCAGCATTTT.

This chain joins TRBV4-2 and TRBJ1-2, with a weak D call TRBD1 (6 bases). CDR1 LGHNA and CDR2 YNFKEQ come from the germline V gene. This CDR3 has 13 residues. Trimming took 1 base from V and 8 from J, leaving 11 bases between them. The CDR3 protein is CASSQVQGEGYTF. In DNA, the CDR3 is TGTGCCAGCAGCCAAGTACAGGGTGAGGGCTACACCTTC.

The CDR3 DNA reads TGCGCCAGCAGCTCGCTCGGGACAGGGGACTACGAGCAGTACTTC. It specifies CASSSLGTGDYEQYF. The rearrangement links TRBV5-1 to TRBJ2-7; TRBD1 matches 10 bases. Germline V CDR1 and CDR2: SGHRS, YFSETQ. The CDR3 totals 15 residues. V was clipped by 3 bases and J by 3 bases; unmatched bases: 6.

The rearrangement links TRBV5-8 to TRBJ1-2; D ambiguous. The CDR3 is 15 amino acids. Deletions cut 4 bases from V and 9 bases from J, with 22 bases between. Germline loops: CDR1 SGHTS, CDR2 YDEGEE. The chain's CDR3 is CASSLRGGELRSYTF. CDR3 nucleotides: TGTGCCAGCAGCCTCCGTGGCGGGGAGTTGAGGAGCTACACCTTC. Full variable domain (outside the CDR3, taken from reference TRBV5-8 and TRBJ1-2): EAGVTQSPTHLIKTRGQQATLRCSPISGHTSVYWYQQALGLGLQFLLWYDEGEERNRGNFPPRFSGRQFPNYSSELNVNALELEDSALYLCASSLRGGELRSYTFGSGTRLTVV.

The rearrangement joins TRBV6-2 or TRBV6-3 to TRBJ1-3; D is uncertain. The germline CDR1 and CDR2 sequences are MNHEY and SVGEGT. The V end lost 5 bases, the J end lost 0 bases, and 11 bases lay between the germline ends. The CDR3 contains 15 residues. In DNA form, the CDR3 reads TGTGCCAGCAGTCAAACATGGAGCTCTGGAAACACCATATATTTT. This gives the protein CASSQTWSSGNTIYF.

The rearrangement links TRBV15 to TRBJ2-5, with a weak D call TRBD2 (5 bases). CDR3 length: 17 residues. V lost 0 bases and J 1 base, leaving 15 bases between the germline ends. Germline lookup yields CDR1 LNHNV and CDR2 YYDKDF (reference sequence). Written as DNA, the CDR3 is TGTGCCACCAGCAGAGATGGGGTAGGAGGACTCCAAGAGACCCAGTACTTC. Amino acids: CATSRDGVGGLQETQYF.

This clone was observed a handful of times. The gene calls are TRBV19 and TRBJ1-2; D possibly corresponds to TRBD1 (5 bases). The germline V gene has CDR1 LNHDA and CDR2 SQIVND (reference sequence). CDR3 length: 14 amino acids. V lost 3 bases, J lost 8 bases, and 16 bases lay in between. For the CDR3, the DNA is TGTGCCAGTAGTATCCTTAATAGGGGCGCGGGCTACACCTTC. Amino acids: CASSILNRGAGYTF.

The J gene is TRBJ2-7, the V gene TRBV2; 8 bases align to TRBD1. The CDR3 sequence is 14 residues long. CDR1 and CDR2 (germline): SNHLY, FYNNEI. V gave up 6 bases and J gave up 3 bases; unmatched junction bases: 7. In nucleotides, the CDR3 is TGTGCCAGCAGGCCGGGACAGGCAGTCTACGAGCAGTACTTC. This sequence encodes CASRPGQAVYEQYF.